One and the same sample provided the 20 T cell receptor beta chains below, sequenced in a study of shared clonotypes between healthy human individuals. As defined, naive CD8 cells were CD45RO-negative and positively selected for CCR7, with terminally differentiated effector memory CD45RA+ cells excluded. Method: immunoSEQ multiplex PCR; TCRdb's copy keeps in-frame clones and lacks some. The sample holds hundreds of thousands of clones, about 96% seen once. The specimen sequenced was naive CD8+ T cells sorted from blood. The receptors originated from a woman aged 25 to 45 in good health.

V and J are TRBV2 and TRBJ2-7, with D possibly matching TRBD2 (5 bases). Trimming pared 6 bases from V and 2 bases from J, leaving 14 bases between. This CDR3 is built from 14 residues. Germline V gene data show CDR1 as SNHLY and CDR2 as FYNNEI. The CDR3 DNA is TGTGCCAGCAGGGTCCGGGATCCCCCCTACGAGCAGTACTTC. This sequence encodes CASRVRDPPYEQYF.

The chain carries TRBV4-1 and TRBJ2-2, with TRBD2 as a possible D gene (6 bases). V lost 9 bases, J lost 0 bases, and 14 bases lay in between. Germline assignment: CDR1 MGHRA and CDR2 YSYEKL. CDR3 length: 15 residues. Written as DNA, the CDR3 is TGCGCCAGTACGGAGGGACCGACGAACACCGGGGAGCTGTTTTTT. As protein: CASTEGPTNTGELFF.

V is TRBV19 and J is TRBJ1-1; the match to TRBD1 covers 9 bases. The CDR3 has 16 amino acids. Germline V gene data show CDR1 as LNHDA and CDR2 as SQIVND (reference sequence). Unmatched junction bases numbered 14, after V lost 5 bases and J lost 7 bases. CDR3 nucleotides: TGTGCCAGTAGTGCTTCGTCGACAGGGGGACCCCATGAAGCTTTCTTT. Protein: CASSASSTGGPHEAFF.

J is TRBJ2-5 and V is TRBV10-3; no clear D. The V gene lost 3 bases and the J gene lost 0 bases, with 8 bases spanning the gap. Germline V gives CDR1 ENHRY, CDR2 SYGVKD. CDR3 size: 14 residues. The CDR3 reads CAISEDRYQETQYF. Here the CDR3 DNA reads TGTGCCATCAGTGAAGACCGGTACCAAGAGACCCAGTACTTC.

This CDR3 is CASTDRQNTEAFF. CDR3 coding DNA: TGTGCCAGCACGGACAGACAGAACACTGAAGCTTTCTTT. V gene TRBV2 combines with J gene TRBJ1-1; D perhaps matches TRBD1 (6 bases). The CDR3 length is 13 residues. Germline V gene lookup returns CDR1 SNHLY and CDR2 FYNNEI. V dropped 7 bases and J dropped 1 base, with 10 bases sitting between them.

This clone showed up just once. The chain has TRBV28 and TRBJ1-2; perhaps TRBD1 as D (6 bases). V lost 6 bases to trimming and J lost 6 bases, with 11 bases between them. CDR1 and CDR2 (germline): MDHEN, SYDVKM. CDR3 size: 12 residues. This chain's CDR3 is CASSQGFNGYTF. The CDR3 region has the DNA TGTGCCAGCAGCCAGGGGTTTAATGGCTACACCTTC.

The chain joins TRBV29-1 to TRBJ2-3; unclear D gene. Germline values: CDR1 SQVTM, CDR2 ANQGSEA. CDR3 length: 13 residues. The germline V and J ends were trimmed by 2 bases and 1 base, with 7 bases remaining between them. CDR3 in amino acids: CSVESARTDTQYF. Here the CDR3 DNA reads TGCAGCGTTGAATCCGCCCGCACAGATACGCAGTATTTT.

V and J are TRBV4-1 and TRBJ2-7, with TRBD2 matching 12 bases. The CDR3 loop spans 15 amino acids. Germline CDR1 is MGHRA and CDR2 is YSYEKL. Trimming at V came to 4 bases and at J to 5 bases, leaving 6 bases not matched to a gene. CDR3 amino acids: CASSPSGRAENEQYF. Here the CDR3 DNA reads TGCGCCAGCAGCCCTAGCGGGAGGGCGGAAAACGAGCAGTACTTC.

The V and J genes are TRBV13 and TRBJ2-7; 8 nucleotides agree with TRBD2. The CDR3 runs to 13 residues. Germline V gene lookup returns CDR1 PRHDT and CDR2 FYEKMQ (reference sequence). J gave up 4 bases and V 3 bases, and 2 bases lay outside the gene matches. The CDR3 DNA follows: TGTGCCAGCAGCTTTGGGACTAGGTACGAGCAGTACTTC. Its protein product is CASSFGTRYEQYF.

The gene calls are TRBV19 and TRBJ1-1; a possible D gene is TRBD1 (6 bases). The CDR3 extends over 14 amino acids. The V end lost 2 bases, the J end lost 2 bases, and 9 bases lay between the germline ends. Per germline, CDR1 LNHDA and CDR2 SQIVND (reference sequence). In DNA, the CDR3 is TGTGCCAGTAGTATATACAGGGACAACACTGAAGCTTTCTTT. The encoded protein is CASSIYRDNTEAFF.

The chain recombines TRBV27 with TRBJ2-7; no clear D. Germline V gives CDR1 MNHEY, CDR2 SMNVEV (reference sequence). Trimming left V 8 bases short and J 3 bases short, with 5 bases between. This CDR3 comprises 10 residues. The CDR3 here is CASGVYEQYF. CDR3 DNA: TGTGCCAGCGGGGTCTACGAGCAGTACTTC.

CDR3 sequence: CASSSQGGILNTEAFF. CDR3 coding DNA: TGTGCCAGCAGCTCCCAGGGGGGGATTTTGAACACTGAAGCTTTCTTT. V is TRBV5-5 and J is TRBJ1-1; 7 bases fit TRBD1. In germline, CDR1 is SGHKS, CDR2 YYEKEE (reference sequence). The CDR3 length is 16 residues. J was trimmed by 0 bases and V by 3 bases; bases with no gene match: 8.

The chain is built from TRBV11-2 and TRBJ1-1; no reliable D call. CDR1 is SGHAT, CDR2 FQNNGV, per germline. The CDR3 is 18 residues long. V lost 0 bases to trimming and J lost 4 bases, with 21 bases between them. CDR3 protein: CASSLDPLTEGPSTEAFF. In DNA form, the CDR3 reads TGTGCCAGCAGCTTAGATCCCTTAACGGAAGGCCCGAGCACTGAAGCTTTCTTT.

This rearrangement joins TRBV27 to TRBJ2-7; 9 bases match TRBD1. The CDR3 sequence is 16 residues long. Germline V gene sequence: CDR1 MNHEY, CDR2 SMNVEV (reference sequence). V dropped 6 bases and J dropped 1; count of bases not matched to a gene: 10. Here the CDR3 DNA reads TGTGCCAGCAGGCCACAACCGGGACAGGGTTCCTACGAGCAGTACTTC. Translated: CASRPQPGQGSYEQYF.

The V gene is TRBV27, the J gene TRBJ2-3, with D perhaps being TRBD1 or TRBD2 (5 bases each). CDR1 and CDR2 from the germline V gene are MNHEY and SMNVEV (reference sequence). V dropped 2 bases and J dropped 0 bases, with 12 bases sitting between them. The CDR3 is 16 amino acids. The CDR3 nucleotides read TGTGCCAGCAGTTTAAGAGGGACCCTTAGCACAGATACGCAGTATTTT. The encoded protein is CASSLRGTLSTDTQYF.

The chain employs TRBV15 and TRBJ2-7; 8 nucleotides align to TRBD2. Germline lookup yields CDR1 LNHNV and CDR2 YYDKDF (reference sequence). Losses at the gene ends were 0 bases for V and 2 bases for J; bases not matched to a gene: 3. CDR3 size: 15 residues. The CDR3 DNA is TGTGCCACCAGCAGAGACGGGACTAGTCCCTACGAGCAGTACTTC. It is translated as CATSRDGTSPYEQYF.

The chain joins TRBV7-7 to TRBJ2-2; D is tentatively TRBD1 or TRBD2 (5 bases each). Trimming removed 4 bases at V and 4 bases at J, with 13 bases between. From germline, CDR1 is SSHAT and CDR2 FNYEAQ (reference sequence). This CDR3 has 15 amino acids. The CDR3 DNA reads TGTGCCAGCAGCTCGGGACCTTCGGGCACCGGGGAGCTGTTTTTT. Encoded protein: CASSSGPSGTGELFF.

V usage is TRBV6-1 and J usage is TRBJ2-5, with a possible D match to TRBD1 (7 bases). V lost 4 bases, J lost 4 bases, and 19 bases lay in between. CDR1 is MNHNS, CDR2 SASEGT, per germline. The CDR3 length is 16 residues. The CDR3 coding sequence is TGTGCCAGCAGTGCGACCCGACAGGGAGGTCTAGAGACCCAGTACTTC. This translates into CASSATRQGGLETQYF.

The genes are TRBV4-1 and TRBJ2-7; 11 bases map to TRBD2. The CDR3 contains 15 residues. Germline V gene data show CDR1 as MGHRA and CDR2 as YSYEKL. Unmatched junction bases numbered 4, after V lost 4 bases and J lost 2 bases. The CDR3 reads CASSPGTSGTYEQYF. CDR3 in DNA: TGCGCCAGCAGCCCCGGGACTAGCGGAACCTACGAGCAGTACTTC.

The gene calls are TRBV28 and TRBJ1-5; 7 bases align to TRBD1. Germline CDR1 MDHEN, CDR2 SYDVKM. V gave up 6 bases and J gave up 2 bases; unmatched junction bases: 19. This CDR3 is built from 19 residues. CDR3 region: CASSRRGGTVDLGNQPQHF. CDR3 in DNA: TGTGCCAGCAGCAGACGGGGTGGGACAGTCGACCTAGGCAATCAGCCCCAGCATTTT.